These 17 T cell receptor beta chains came from one sample sequenced in a study of CD8 T cells in Susac syndrome. The RNA, about 0.45 to 1 ug, was put through reverse transcription using random hexamers. TCRdb re-called the immunoSEQ multiplex PCR reads through MiXCR, storing one row per CDR3 protein. The sample shows 180,000 or so distinct CDR3 sequences, about 96% of them seen only once. The source material was CD4+ T cells from PBMCs. The origin of the receptors is a human donor with multiple sclerosis.

The V gene is TRBV7-2, the J gene TRBJ2-3, with 8 bases fitting TRBD2. The junction had 5 bases not matched to a gene; V was cut back by 5 bases and J by 1 base. The CDR3 runs 15 residues. CDR1 and CDR2 (germline): SGHTA, FQGNSA. The CDR3 DNA follows: TGTGCCAGCAGCCTAGGGACTAGTCGCACAGATACGCAGTATTTT. This translates into CASSLGTSRTDTQYF.

A few counts support this clonotype. The CDR3 here is CASSLAPENYGYTF. In DNA, the CDR3 is TGTGCCAGCAGTTTAGCGCCGGAAAACTATGGCTACACCTTC. The chain has TRBV12-3 or TRBV12-4 and TRBJ1-2; D remains ambiguous. This CDR3 region has 14 residues. Trimming left V 0 bases short and J 2 bases short, with 7 bases between.

V gene TRBV7-6 combines with J gene TRBJ1-5; D uncertain. Trimming took off 5 bases at V and 11 bases at J, with 10 bases between the two ends. This CDR3 has 11 amino acids. The germline V gene has CDR1 SGHVS and CDR2 FNYEAQ. The CDR3 sequence is CASSPSKSQHF. For the CDR3, the DNA is TGTGCCAGCAGCCCCAGTAAGTCCCAGCATTTT.

V gene TRBV6-5 combines with J gene TRBJ2-5; 9 nucleotides line up with TRBD1. This CDR3 has 14 residues. The V gene's germline CDR1 is MNHEY and CDR2 SVGAGI. The V and J ends lost 6 bases and 5 bases, in that order; junction bases with no gene match: 7. The CDR3 region has the DNA TGTGCCAGCAGCAACAGGGGGCTCGTTGAGACCCAGTACTTC. Translation: CASSNRGLVETQYF.

The chain's CDR3 is CSGGRNTEAFF. CDR3 bases: TGCAGTGGAGGCAGGAACACTGAAGCTTTCTTT. V gene TRBV20-1 combines with J gene TRBJ1-1; D remains ambiguous. The V gene's germline CDR1 is DFQATT and CDR2 SNEGSKA (reference sequence). The CDR3 totals 11 residues. With 7 bases removed from V and 1 base from J, the gap between germline ends came to 7 bases.

This clonotype is a singleton in its sample. The rearrangement joins TRBV30 to TRBJ2-3; no firm D call. This CDR3 region has 12 residues. The V gene's germline CDR1 is GTSNPN and CDR2 SVGIG (reference sequence). Trimming removed 0 bases from V and 7 bases from J, with 8 bases in between. The chain's CDR3 is CAWSVRSHTQYF. CDR3 DNA sequence: TGTGCCTGGAGTGTAAGGTCCCATACGCAGTATTTT. The variable domain in full, completed from reference TRBV30 and TRBJ2-3, reads SQTIHQWPATLVQPVGSPLSLECTVEGTSNPNLYWYRQAAGRGLQLLFYSVGIGQISSEVPQNLSASRPQDRQFILSSKKLLLSDSGFYLCAWSVRSHTQYFGPGTRLTVL.

The rearrangement uses TRBV18 and TRBJ2-3, with 11 bases fitting TRBD2. V was clipped by 3 bases and J by 4 bases; unmatched bases: 6. Germline assignment: CDR1 KGHSH and CDR2 LQKENI. The CDR3 is 16 amino acids. The CDR3 sequence: CASSPLLLAGADTQYF. CDR3 DNA sequence: TGTGCCAGCTCACCCTTGCTACTAGCGGGGGCAGATACGCAGTATTTT.

The chain carries TRBV7-9 and TRBJ1-1; 7 nucleotides line up with TRBD1. Germline lookup yields CDR1 SEHNR and CDR2 FQNEAQ (reference sequence). The CDR3 loop spans 13 amino acids. V lost 5 bases and J lost 5; bases outside the gene matches: 5. The chain's CDR3 is CASSRDRVTEAFF. CDR3 DNA: TGTGCCAGCAGCAGGGACAGAGTGACTGAAGCTTTCTTT. The complete variable domain, with remaining parts taken from reference TRBV7-9 and TRBJ1-1, reads DTGVSQNPRHKITKRGQNVTFRCDPISEHNRLYWYRQTLGQGPEFLTYFQNEAQLEKSRLLSDRFSAERPKGSFSTLEIQRTEQGDSAMYLCASSRDRVTEAFFGQGTRLTVV.

V is TRBV9 and J is TRBJ1-2, with D possibly TRBD1 on 6 matching bases. Germline values: CDR1 SGDLS, CDR2 YYNGEE. V was shortened by 5 bases and J by 0 bases, with 11 bases between the two germline ends. The CDR3 sequence is 14 residues long. The CDR3: CASSDNRANYGYTF. The CDR3 DNA follows: TGTGCCAGCAGTGATAACAGGGCTAACTATGGCTACACCTTC.

V is TRBV6-1 and J is TRBJ2-7, with a possible D match to TRBD1 (6 bases). V lost 6 bases and J lost 1, with 13 bases in between. CDR3 length: 14 residues. Germline V gives CDR1 MNHNS, CDR2 SASEGT. In nucleotides, the CDR3 is TGTGCCAGCAGCTCCAAAGGGGGATCCTACGAGCAGTACTTC. It translates to CASSSKGGSYEQYF.

This clonotype is a singleton in its sample. The chain joins TRBV15 to TRBJ2-1; D gene unclear. Germline CDR1 LNHNV, CDR2 YYDKDF (reference sequence). V lost 0 bases and J lost 7, with 4 bases in between. The CDR3 loop spans 12 amino acids. The CDR3 DNA follows: TGTGCCACCAGCAGAGAAGGAAATGAGCAGTTCTTC. Translated: CATSREGNEQFF.

V is TRBV20-1 and J is TRBJ2-7, with 10 bases identical to TRBD2. CDR1 and CDR2 (germline): DFQATT, SNEGSKA (reference sequence). The trim removed 5 bases at V and 0 bases at J, leaving 7 bases unmatched. This CDR3 contains 15 residues. The CDR3 reads CSASRLAGSSYEQYF. In nucleotides, the CDR3 is TGCAGTGCTTCCCGACTAGCGGGTAGCTCCTACGAGCAGTACTTC.

The rearrangement joins TRBV29-1 to TRBJ2-1, with a weak D call TRBD2 (6 bases). CDR3 length: 12 amino acids. With 7 bases removed from V and 1 base from J, the gap between germline ends came to 8 bases. Germline-derived CDR1 and CDR2 are SQVTM and ANQGSEA. The CDR3 coding sequence is TGCAGCGCAGCGGGTTCCTACAATGAGCAGTTCTTC. This codes for CSAAGSYNEQFF.

The CDR3 region has the DNA TGCGCCAGCAGCTTGGCGCCAGGGCGAGAGACCCAGTACTTC. Translated: CASSLAPGRETQYF. This chain links TRBV5-1 with TRBJ2-5; perhaps TRBD1 as D (5 bases). Trimming removed 0 bases from V and 4 bases from J, with 10 bases in between. Germline V CDR1 and CDR2: SGHRS, YFSETQ. CDR3 size: 14 residues.

The chain is built from TRBV5-4 and TRBJ2-7; maybe TRBD2 (7 bases). The length of the CDR3 is 15 residues. The V gene's germline CDR1 is SGHNT and CDR2 YYREEE (reference sequence). Deletions cut 4 bases from V and 6 bases from J, with 20 bases between. The CDR3 reads CASSLEGGITGEQYF. CDR3 coding DNA: TGTGCCAGCAGCCTGGAGGGGGGGATTACAGGCGAGCAGTACTTC.

The chain uses TRBV14 and TRBJ1-1; D not resolved. There are 13 residues in the CDR3. The V gene's germline CDR1 is SGHDN and CDR2 FVKESK. Trimming removed 3 bases at V and 1 base at J, with 6 bases between. Written as DNA, the CDR3 is TGTGCCAGCAGCCAGTGGGGGAACACTGAAGCTTTCTTT. Protein sequence: CASSQWGNTEAFF. Together with reference TRBV14 and TRBJ1-1, the CDR3 gives the full variable domain: EAGVTQFPSHSVIEKGQTVTLRCDPISGHDNLYWYRRVMGKEIKFLLHFVKESKQDESGMPNNRFLAERTGGTYSTLKVQPAELEDSGVYFCASSQWGNTEAFFGQGTRLTVV.

The gene calls are TRBV7-9 and TRBJ2-2; TRBD1 is a possible D gene (6 bases). This CDR3 is 18 amino acids long. Looked up from germline, CDR1 is SEHNR and CDR2 is FQNEAQ (reference sequence). The V end was cut by 4 bases, the J end by 4 bases, with 22 bases between. For the CDR3, the DNA is TGTGCCAGCAGCTCCCCGCTGGACAGTCCGAAACTCACCGGGGAGCTGTTTTTT. It is translated as CASSSPLDSPKLTGELFF. The variable domain in full, completed from reference TRBV7-9 and TRBJ2-2, reads DTGVSQNPRHKITKRGQNVTFRCDPISEHNRLYWYRQTLGQGPEFLTYFQNEAQLEKSRLLSDRFSAERPKGSFSTLEIQRTEQGDSAMYLCASSSPLDSPKLTGELFFGEGSRLTVL.